This entry features one T cell receptor (beta chain) sequence. Its antigen remains unknown. Other DNA sequences from this sample encode an identical CDR3 as well. The CDR3 has 13 amino acids. Per the germline V gene, CDR1 is SEHNR and CDR2 is FQNEAQ (reference sequence). V was shortened by 2 bases and J by 2 bases, with 6 bases between the two germline ends. This specimen comes from a study of beta chain features in type 1 diabetes. Background on the study: Age, gender, cell numbers and subset yield matched between patients and controls. General study points: Among patients with Type 1 diabetes, TCRB CDR3s were moderately but significantly shorter in every one of the four CD4+ subsets.

Expressed TCRB transcripts were sequenced after all isolated RNA was converted to cDNA. Some clones are missing from TCRdb's copy, which holds only in-frame ones; the method was immunoSEQ multiplex PCR. This sample has fewer than 200,000 clones, with about 12% found just once. This chain connects TRBV7-9 to TRBJ2-5; no clear D. Sequences were obtained from central memory CD4+ T cells from blood. This receptor was identified in a woman aged 18 to 35 in good health. In DNA form, the CDR3 reads TGTGCCAGCAGCTTACCCCCACAAGAGACCCAGTACTTC. It specifies CASSLPPQETQYF.